The 14 T cell receptor beta chains listed next were all sequenced from one sample in a study of blood T cells in healthy people across ages. It was with a sample-barcoded 5' primer and a J-beta primer mix that a second PCR of roughly 7 to 12 cycles was run. TCRdb re-called the 5' RACE reads through MiXCR, storing one row per CDR3 protein. The sample lists roughly 790,000 distinct CDR3 sequences, roughly 41% occurring once. Sequenced sample: blood. Receptors originate from an older woman in good health.

This clonotype showed up many times. Written as DNA, the CDR3 is TGCAGTGCTACTGGCCCCGGACTAGCGGGGGGATCGGAGCAGTTCTTC. This gives the protein CSATGPGLAGGSEQFF. The chain couples TRBV20-1 to TRBJ2-1, with TRBD2 matching over 14 bases. CDR1 and CDR2 from the germline V gene are DFQATT and SNEGSKA (reference sequence). The CDR3 length is 16 residues. V trimming: 4 bases; J trimming: 10 bases; junction bases outside the gene matches: 12.

CDR3 sequence: CASRRDRDERHEQYF. CDR3 bases: TGTGCCAGCAGACGGGACAGGGACGAAAGGCACGAGCAGTACTTC. This chain joins TRBV6-5 and TRBJ2-5, with 9 bases that match TRBD1. Near its end, the DNA agrees better with TRBJ2-7, so the J call may be wrong. There are 15 residues in the CDR3. CDR1 MNHEY and CDR2 SVGAGI come from the germline V gene.

There are a few counts of this clonotype. This may come from a read error, since a much larger clone is one base off. J is TRBJ2-5 and V is TRBV6-5; 14 bases match TRBD2. This CDR3 spans 17 amino acids. With V trimmed by 2 bases and J by 11 bases, 13 bases remained unmatched. Germline CDR1 is MNHEY and CDR2 is SVGAGI. The CDR3 sequence: CASSYTPGLAGVSEQYF. The CDR3 region has the DNA TGTGCCAGCAGTTACACCCCGGGACTAGCGGGAGTTAGTGAGCAGTACTTC.

This clonotype was seen at least ten times. This CDR3 is CASSSGQLTDTQYF. The CDR3 DNA reads as TGCGCCAGCAGCTCGGGACAGCTCACAGATACGCAGTATTTT. This chain uses TRBV5-1 with TRBJ2-3; 7 bases are a match to TRBD1. V gave up 3 bases and J gave up 2 bases; unmatched junction bases: 3. This CDR3 is 14 amino acids long. In germline, CDR1 is SGHRS, CDR2 YFSETQ.

The chain has TRBV7-9 and TRBJ1-2; 8 nucleotides align to TRBD1. This CDR3 has 14 residues. The germline V gene encodes CDR1 SEHNR and CDR2 FQNEAQ (reference sequence). V trimming: 6 bases; J trimming: 8 bases; junction bases outside the gene matches: 11. The chain's CDR3 is CASRPTGTGDGYTF. The CDR3 nucleotides read TGTGCCAGCAGACCGACCGGGACAGGAGACGGCTACACCTTC.

The rearrangement links TRBV12-3 or TRBV12-4 to TRBJ2-7; 14 bases match TRBD2. The length of the CDR3 is 16 residues. J gave up 7 bases and V 6 bases, and 11 bases lay outside the gene matches. CDR3 coding DNA: TGTGCCAGCAGCCTAGGGGGACTAGCGGGAGCCGATGAGCAGTACTTC. It is translated as CASSLGGLAGADEQYF.

This clonotype has more than one count but fewer than ten. This chain uses TRBV29-1 with TRBJ1-4; D might be TRBD1 (6 bases). Germline CDR1 SQVTM, CDR2 ANQGSEA. The V end lost 7 bases, the J end lost 0 bases, and 12 bases lay between the germline ends. CDR3 length equals 14 residues. Written as DNA, the CDR3 is TGCAGCGCAGGACAGCTTGCAACTAATGAAAAACTGTTTTTT. This gives the protein CSAGQLATNEKLFF.

This chain uses TRBV20-1 with TRBJ1-2; TRBD1 agrees at 7 bases. V shed 6 bases, J shed 3 bases, and the junction held 7 bases outside the gene matches. Per the germline V gene, CDR1 is DFQATT and CDR2 is SNEGSKA (reference sequence). The CDR3 extends over 13 amino acids. CDR3 nucleotides: TGCAGTGCGGACGACAGGGAAGACTATGGCTACACCTTC. Its protein is CSADDREDYGYTF.

The chain recombines TRBV9 with TRBJ2-5; 13 bases map to TRBD2. This CDR3 contains 17 residues. CDR1 SGDLS and CDR2 YYNGEE come from the germline V gene. The junction had 12 bases not matched to a gene; V was cut back by 3 bases and J by 7 bases. The CDR3, as DNA: TGTGCCAGCAGCGCAACCGGGACTAGCGGGGCCGCTGGGACCCAGTACTTC. It yields the protein CASSATGTSGAAGTQYF.

In this sample, this clonotype turned up a few times. The chain links TRBV20-1 to TRBJ1-1, with TRBD1 matching over 8 bases. Per germline, CDR1 DFQATT and CDR2 SNEGSKA (reference sequence). The CDR3 sequence is 15 residues long. V shed 5 bases and J 0 bases; nucleotides not matched to a gene: 8. CDR3 region: CSAPGQGTMNTEAFF. The CDR3 bases are TGCAGTGCTCCTGGACAGGGAACCATGAACACTGAAGCTTTCTTT.

The chain employs TRBV28 and TRBJ2-1; TRBD2 matches 7 bases. V lost 5 bases and J lost 4; bases outside the gene matches: 11. The CDR3 runs to 16 residues. The germline CDR1 and CDR2 sequences are MDHEN and SYDVKM. The CDR3 here is CASSLWGAGAYNEQFF. CDR3 DNA sequence: TGTGCCAGCAGTCTGTGGGGCGCGGGAGCTTACAATGAGCAGTTCTTC.

The gene calls are TRBV5-5 and TRBJ2-3; D may be TRBD1 (6 bases). Germline assignment: CDR1 SGHKS and CDR2 YYEKEE (reference sequence). The CDR3 runs 17 residues. V shed 2 bases and J shed 3 bases, with 19 bases lying between them. Written as DNA, the CDR3 is TGTGCCAGCAGCTTAACCCAGACAGGCACCGCGACAGATACGCAGTATTTT. The encoded protein is CASSLTQTGTATDTQYF.

Remarks on this clonotype: A read error may account for a junction end that differs from germline. V and J are TRBV12-3 or TRBV12-4 and TRBJ1-2; 7 bases match TRBD1. The CDR3 spans 14 residues. This CDR3 reads CTSSLAGGIDGYTF. The CDR3 DNA sequence: TGTACCAGCAGTTTGGCAGGGGGGATTGACGGCTACACCTTC.

The table lists this clonotype with many counts. V and J are TRBV28 and TRBJ1-2; a weak D match, TRBD1 (6 bases). The CDR3 has 13 amino acids. From germline, CDR1 is MDHEN and CDR2 SYDVKM. Trimming cost V 8 bases and J 7 bases, with 17 bases left between them. CDR3 coding DNA: TGTGCCAGCTGCCGGGACAAGTTCGTTGGCTACACCTTC. Its protein is CASCRDKFVGYTF.